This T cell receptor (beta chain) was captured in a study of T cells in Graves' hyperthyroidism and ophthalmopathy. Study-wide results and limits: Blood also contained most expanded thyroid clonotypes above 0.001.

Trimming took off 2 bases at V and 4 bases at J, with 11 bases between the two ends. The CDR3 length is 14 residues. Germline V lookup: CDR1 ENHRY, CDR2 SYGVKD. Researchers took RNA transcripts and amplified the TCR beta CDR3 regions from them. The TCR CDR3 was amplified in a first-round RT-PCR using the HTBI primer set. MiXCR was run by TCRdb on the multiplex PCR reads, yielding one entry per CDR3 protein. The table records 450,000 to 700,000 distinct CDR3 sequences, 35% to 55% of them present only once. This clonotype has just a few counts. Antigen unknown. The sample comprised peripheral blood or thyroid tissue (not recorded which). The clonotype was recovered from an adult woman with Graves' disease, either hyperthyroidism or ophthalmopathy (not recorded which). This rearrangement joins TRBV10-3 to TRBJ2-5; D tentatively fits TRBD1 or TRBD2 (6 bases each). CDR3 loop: CAISEAGGRETQYF. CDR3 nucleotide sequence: TGTGCCATCAGTGAGGCTGGGGGGCGAGAGACCCAGTACTTC.